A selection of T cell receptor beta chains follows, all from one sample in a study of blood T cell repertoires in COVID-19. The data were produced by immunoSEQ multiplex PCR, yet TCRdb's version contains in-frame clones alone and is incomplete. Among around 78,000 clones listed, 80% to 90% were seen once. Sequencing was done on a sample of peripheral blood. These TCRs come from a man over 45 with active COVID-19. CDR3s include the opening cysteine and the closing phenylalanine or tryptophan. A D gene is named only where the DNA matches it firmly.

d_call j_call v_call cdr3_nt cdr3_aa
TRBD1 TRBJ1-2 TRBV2 TGTGCCAGCAGTGAGGATAGGACAGGGGCGTACTATGGCTACACCTTC CASSEDRTGAYYGYTF
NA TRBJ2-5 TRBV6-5 TGTGCCAGCAGTTACGAAAGGACACCCCAAGAGACCCAGTACTTC CASSYERTPQETQYF
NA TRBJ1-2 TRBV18 TGTGCCAGCTCACCAAGGGAGTACACGTCTAACTATGGCTACACCTTC CASSPREYTSNYGYTF
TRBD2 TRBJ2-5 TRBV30 TGTGCCTGGAGTGTACCCCCTAGCTCTTCTAGCGGACTCCAAGAGACCCAGTACTTC CAWSVPPSSSSGLQETQYF
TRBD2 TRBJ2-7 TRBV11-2 TGTGCCAGCAGCTCCGTTAGCGGGAGAGTCGGGGTGCAGTACTTC CASSSVSGRVGVQYF
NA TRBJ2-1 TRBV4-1 TGCGCCAGCAGCCAAGACCCCGGGGGCTACAATGAGCAGTTCTTC CASSQDPGGYNEQFF
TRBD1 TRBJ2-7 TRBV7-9 TGTGCCAGCAGTACCCTTCCGGGACAGGGGGCCGAAGAGCAGTACTTC CASSTLPGQGAEEQYF
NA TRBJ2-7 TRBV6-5 TGTGCCAGCAGTAAGCAGGGGCGTATGACCTACGAGCAGTACTTC CASSKQGRMTYEQYF
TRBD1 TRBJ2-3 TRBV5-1 TGCGCCAGCAGCGAACCCGGGACAGGGAAGCAGTATTTT CASSEPGTGKQYF
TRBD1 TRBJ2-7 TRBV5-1 TGCGCCAGCACAATGGGACAGGGGGATCCCGAGCAGTACTTC CASTMGQGDPEQYF
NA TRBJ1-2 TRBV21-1 TGTGCCAGCAGCAAGGGTGCCGGGACCCAGGGGAGAGCTAACTATGGCTACACCTTC CASSKGAGTQGRANYGYTF
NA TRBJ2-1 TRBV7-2 TGTGCCAGCAGCTTAGCGCACAGTGACTCCTACAATGAGCAGTTCTTC CASSLAHSDSYNEQFF
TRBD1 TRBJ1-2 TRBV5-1 TGCGCCAGCAGCCTAAGCCCTACAGGGGATGGCTACACCTTC CASSLSPTGDGYTF